A single sample gave rise to the 15 T cell receptor beta chains below, sequenced in a study of T cell changes during pregnancy in multiple sclerosis. The protocol was immunoSEQ multiplex PCR, while the TCRdb copy is restricted to in-frame clones and leaves out a portion. Of about 110,000 clones in the sample, 91% were seen once. Specimen: peripheral blood, collected after pregnancy. Receptors were obtained from a female donor with multiple sclerosis, enrolled in a pregnancy study.

This rearrangement joins TRBV19 to TRBJ2-3; tentative D call: TRBD1 (6 bases). Trimming left V 5 bases short and J 1 base short, with 19 bases between. This CDR3 has 17 residues. CDR1 LNHDA and CDR2 SQIVND come from the germline V gene (reference sequence). The CDR3 region is CASSGGITGFGTDTQYF. The CDR3 DNA reads as TGTGCCAGTAGTGGGGGTATAACAGGGTTTGGCACAGATACGCAGTATTTT.

V gene TRBV18 combines with J gene TRBJ1-2, with D possibly matching TRBD1 (6 bases). V lost 3 bases and J lost 4, with 15 bases in between. The CDR3 sequence is 15 residues long. Germline CDR1 and CDR2: KGHSH and LQKENI. CDR3 DNA: TGTGCCAGCTCACCGGGTCCACAGGGAAGCTATGGCTACACCTTC. Translated, it gives CASSPGPQGSYGYTF.

This chain joins TRBV27 and TRBJ1-1; the match to TRBD1 covers 8 bases. The germline V gene has CDR1 MNHEY and CDR2 SMNVEV (reference sequence). Trimming at V came to 7 bases and at J to 1 base, leaving 5 bases not matched to a gene. CDR3 length: 14 amino acids. The CDR3 region is CASTRTGQNTEAFF. For the CDR3, the DNA is TGTGCCAGCACCCGGACAGGGCAGAACACTGAAGCTTTCTTT.

The genes are TRBV27 and TRBJ1-3; TRBD1 is a possible D gene (5 bases). V lost 3 bases and J lost 2, with 14 bases in between. The CDR3 sequence is 16 residues long. Germline V gene data show CDR1 as MNHEY and CDR2 as SMNVEV (reference sequence). The chain's CDR3 is CASSLGLPDTGNTIYF. CDR3 DNA: TGTGCCAGCAGTTTGGGACTACCGGATACTGGAAACACCATATATTTT.

The rearrangement links TRBV4-1 to TRBJ1-2, with 10 bases identical to TRBD1. CDR1 is MGHRA, CDR2 YSYEKL, per germline. The CDR3 loop spans 14 amino acids. V lost 3 bases to trimming and J lost 4 bases; unmatched junction nucleotides: 2. The CDR3 reads CASSQGQGTYGYTF. The CDR3 coding sequence is TGCGCCAGCAGCCAGGGACAGGGGACCTATGGCTACACCTTC.

The chain is built from TRBV4-1 and TRBJ1-2; a weak D match, TRBD1 (5 bases). Germline V gives CDR1 MGHRA, CDR2 YSYEKL. This CDR3 is 15 amino acids long. The ends were cut back, 0 bases at V and 7 bases at J, with 15 bases in the middle. CDR3 protein: CASSQDPQGVFGYTF. CDR3 coding DNA: TGCGCCAGCAGCCAAGATCCTCAGGGTGTATTTGGCTACACCTTC.

The chain employs TRBV7-2 and TRBJ2-7, with D tentatively TRBD2 (6 bases). Germline CDR1 reads SGHTA; CDR2 reads FQGNSA. Trimming removed 6 bases from V and 0 bases from J, with 12 bases in between. The CDR3 sequence is 14 residues long. The CDR3, as DNA: TGTGCCAGCAGTGCCGGGACTTTCTCCTACGAGCAGTACTTC. As protein: CASSAGTFSYEQYF.

This chain joins TRBV7-3 and TRBJ2-1; tentatively, D is TRBD2 (7 bases). The CDR3 has 14 residues. V gave up 6 bases and J gave up 2 bases, with 11 bases separating them. CDR1 is SGHTA, CDR2 FQGTGA, per germline. The CDR3 nucleotides read TGTGCCAGCAGGGGAGGGGGGGCCTACAATGAGCAGTTCTTC. Residues: CASRGGGAYNEQFF.

The genes are TRBV6-6 and TRBJ1-2; D call uncertain. Trimming took off 0 bases at V and 7 bases at J, with 9 bases between the two ends. This CDR3 has 13 amino acids. Germline loops: CDR1 MNHNY, CDR2 SVGAGI (reference sequence). The CDR3 coding sequence is TGTGCCAGCAGTTACTCAGGAGGGCCTGGCTACACCTTC. Amino acids: CASSYSGGPGYTF.

The chain has TRBV5-4 and TRBJ1-2; D is uncertain. Germline CDR1 SGHNT, CDR2 YYREEE (reference sequence). V lost 1 base to trimming and J lost 0 bases, with 4 bases between them. There are 13 residues in the CDR3. This chain's CDR3 is CASSLIANYGYTF. In DNA form, the CDR3 reads TGTGCCAGCAGCTTGATAGCTAACTATGGCTACACCTTC.

The chain is built from TRBV19 and TRBJ2-2, with D possibly being TRBD2 (6 bases). This CDR3 comprises 16 residues. Germline CDR1 is LNHDA and CDR2 is SQIVND (reference sequence). The germline V and J ends were trimmed by 4 bases and 8 bases, with 20 bases remaining between them. DNA for the CDR3: TGTGCCAGTAGTACCGGGGGACCGACAGAAACAGGGGAGCTGTTTTTT. This translates into CASSTGGPTETGELFF.

This rearrangement joins TRBV19 to TRBJ1-2; a possible D gene is TRBD1 (5 bases). This CDR3 has 16 residues. Trimming took 5 bases from V and 2 from J, leaving 18 bases between them. CDR1 and CDR2 (germline): LNHDA, SQIVND (reference sequence). CDR3 in amino acids: CASSLSKEGLNYGYTF. CDR3 DNA: TGTGCCAGTAGTCTCTCGAAGGAGGGGCTCAACTATGGCTACACCTTC.

The chain links TRBV9 to TRBJ1-6; D is undetermined. This CDR3 spans 16 amino acids. CDR1 is SGDLS and CDR2 is YYNGEE in the germline V gene. V was shortened by 6 bases and J by 0 bases, with 13 bases between the two germline ends. CDR3 sequence: CASTPGGASYNSPLHF. Here the CDR3 DNA reads TGTGCCAGCACCCCGGGAGGAGCCTCCTATAATTCACCCCTCCACTTT.

The rearrangement uses TRBV5-6 and TRBJ2-3; 11 positions match TRBD2. The CDR3 has 19 amino acids. Germline values: CDR1 SGHDT, CDR2 YYEEEE. After removal of 0 bases from V and 1 base from J, the junction contained 10 bases not matched to a gene. CDR3 residues: CASSLGTSGGAWGTDTQYF. The CDR3 DNA reads TGTGCCAGCAGCTTGGGTACTAGCGGGGGCGCTTGGGGCACAGATACGCAGTATTTT.

This clone showed up just a few times. This sequence joins TRBV19 and TRBJ2-1; D is perhaps TRBD2 (5 bases). This CDR3 has 14 residues. Germline CDR1 reads LNHDA; CDR2 reads SQIVND (reference sequence). Trimming removed 1 base from V and 7 bases from J, with 11 bases in between. Here the CDR3 DNA reads TGTGCCAGTAGTATAGTTGGACTCAAAAATGAGCAGTTCTTC. It yields the protein CASSIVGLKNEQFF.